Listed below are T cell receptor beta chains from one sample, sequenced in a study of regulatory T cells in long-lasting Graves disease. TCRdb reprocessed the multiplex PCR reads with MiXCR, giving one entry per CDR3 protein. The data show around 500,000 distinct CDR3 sequences, about a fifth seen once. The sequenced sample was peripheral blood mononuclear cells (PBMCs), obtained when the disease was refractory, from a patient treated with antithyroid drugs. These receptor sequences come from a female donor with Graves disease. The CDR3 runs from the conserved cysteine through the conserved F or W. The D gene is left open where the match is weak. Some rows have no size entry. The others give once, few or many, or a class for an expanded clone.

NA	TRBJ1-2	TRBV28	many	TGTGCCAGCACTCCAGCCAGGAGGGGCTCCAACTATGGCTACACCTTC	CASTPARRGSNYGYTF
NA	TRBJ1-5	TRBV29-1	few	TGCAGCGTTGATCAAGGGGGGGGTCAGCCCCAGCATTTT	CSVDQGGGQPQHF
NA	TRBJ1-3	TRBV12-3/TRBV12-4	many	TGTGCCAGCAGTTTGGGAGTGGTTGAGTGGACTCAAGGAAACACCATATATTTT	CASSLGVVEWTQGNTIYF
NA	TRBJ2-7	TRBV27	many	TGTGCCAGCAGTTCTCCGAGGGGGGGCTACGAGCAGTACTTC	CASSSPRGGYEQYF
NA	TRBJ2-4	TRBV6-2/TRBV6-3	NA	TGTGCCAGCAGTTACGGAAGAAGGGGGGCCAAAAACATTCAGTACTTC	CASSYGRRGAKNIQYF
TRBD1	TRBJ2-4	TRBV3-1	many	TGTGCCAGCAGCCAAGGCCCCTACAGGGGGAGAACCAAAAACATTCAGTACTTC	CASSQGPYRGRTKNIQYF
TRBD1	TRBJ1-1	TRBV20-1	NA	TGCAGTGCTAGTACAGGGGCCCCGGGGGCTTTCTTT	CSASTGAPGAFF
NA	TRBJ2-7	TRBV6-5	NA	TGTGCCAGCAGTTTCTCAGACTACCTCTACGAGCAGTACTTC	CASSFSDYLYEQYF
TRBD2	TRBJ2-7	TRBV19	NA	TGTGCCACGTCCCGACCGGGAGGGCCGGTCTACGAGCAGTACTTC	CATSRPGGPVYEQYF
NA	TRBJ2-5	TRBV11-2	NA	TGTGCCAGCAGCTTAGATAGTAGTGGAGTTGGAGAGACCCAGTACTTC	CASSLDSSGVGETQYF
NA	TRBJ1-5	TRBV28	many	TGTGCCAGCAGTTCCCCCCTTGGGGGATTCGATCAGCCCCAGCATTTT	CASSSPLGGFDQPQHF
NA	TRBJ2-2	TRBV11-2	many	TGTGCCAGCAGCTTAGTCTACAACACCGGGGAGCTGTTTTTT	CASSLVYNTGELFF
TRBD1	TRBJ1-6	TRBV2	many	TGTGCCAGCAGGGAGACAGGGTTGAATTCACCCCTCCACTTT	CASRETGLNSPLHF
TRBD1	TRBJ1-5	TRBV19	few	TGTGCCAGTAACAGGGACAGCTACAATCAGCCCCAGCATTTT	CASNRDSYNQPQHF
TRBD2	TRBJ2-7	TRBV28	NA	TGTGCCAGCAGTTCTCTAGCGGGAGGATCCTACGAGCAGTACTTC	CASSSLAGGSYEQYF
NA	TRBJ1-1	TRBV4-1	few	TGCGCCAGCAGCCAAGAGACGATGAACACTGAAGCTTTCTTT	CASSQETMNTEAFF
NA	TRBJ1-1	TRBV5-1	NA	TGCGCCAGCGGGGCCACTGGGGGCACTGAAGCTCTCTTT	CASGATGGTEALF
TRBD2	TRBJ2-6	TRBV20-1	NA	TGCAGTGCTAGGGGAGGGTTCTCTGGGGCCAACGTCCTGACTTTC	CSARGGFSGANVLTF
NA	TRBJ2-5	TRBV7-9	few	TGTGCCAGCAGCCTTGCCGGGTCCCACGGGGAGACCCAGTACTTC	CASSLAGSHGETQYF
NA	TRBJ2-3	TRBV7-8	NA	TGTGCCAGCAGCTTAGTTTTGGACTCTTTTAGCACGCAGTATTTT	CASSLVLDSFSTQYF
TRBD1	TRBJ1-2	TRBV20-1	many	TGCAGTGCTAGATTCGGGACAGCGAACTATGGCTACACCTTC	CSARFGTANYGYTF
NA	TRBJ2-1	TRBV28	NA	TGTGCCAGCAGAGAAAGAGGGCGGGGCGCGCACGAGCAGTTCTTC	CASRERGRGAHEQFF
NA	TRBJ1-1	TRBV9	few	TGTGCCAGCAGCGTAGACCTCCCGAACACTGAAGCTTTCTTT	CASSVDLPNTEAFF
NA	TRBJ1-2	TRBV20-1	many	TGCAGTGCCGCGGACCTCTCTTACTCCGGTGGCTACACCTTC	CSAADLSYSGGYTF
NA	TRBJ1-5	TRBV20-1	NA	TGCAGTGCCGAAATAGATGTTCAGCCCCAGCATTTT	CSAEIDVQPQHF
TRBD1	TRBJ1-1	TRBV13	many	TGTGCCACCACCGGGACAGGGACGTTTGAAGCTTTCTTT	CATTGTGTFEAFF
NA	TRBJ2-5	TRBV30	NA	TGTGCCTGGAGTGTACTAGGGGCGGAGACCCAGTACTTC	CAWSVLGAETQYF
TRBD2	TRBJ2-4	TRBV6-2/TRBV6-3	few	TGTGCCAGCAGTTACAGGGGACTAGAGAGCATTCAGTACTTC	CASSYRGLESIQYF
NA	TRBJ1-2	TRBV6-2/TRBV6-3	many	TGTGCCAGCAGTGAAGGATACCCGACGGGCTACACCTTC	CASSEGYPTGYTF
NA	TRBJ1-2	TRBV9	many	TGTGCCAGCAGCGTAGGGGACACCTATGGCTACACCTTC	CASSVGDTYGYTF
TRBD2	TRBJ2-1	TRBV27	NA	TGTGCCAGCAGTTTATCGATTAGCGGGAGTCGTTTGAATGAGCAGTTCTTC	CASSLSISGSRLNEQFF
TRBD1	TRBJ1-3	TRBV6-1	many	TGTGCCAGCCTTATCGACAGGGGCAGGGGGAACACCATATATTTT	CASLIDRGRGNTIYF
NA	TRBJ2-7	TRBV19	many	TGTGCCAGTAGTATTACCCTGAGCTCCTACGAGCAGTACTTC	CASSITLSSYEQYF
NA	TRBJ2-2	TRBV20-1	few	TGCAGTGCTAGTCGGGACCGAGTAAACACCGGGGAGCTGTTTTTT	CSASRDRVNTGELFF
NA	TRBJ2-7	TRBV5-5	NA	TGTGCCAGCAGCTTGGTACGGGACGAGCAGTACTTC	CASSLVRDEQYF
NA	TRBJ2-7	TRBV6-1	NA	TGTGCCAGCAGCCGGACCGGGACATCTATTAGCGAGCAGTACTTC	CASSRTGTSISEQYF
NA	TRBJ2-7	TRBV28	many	TGTGCCAGCAGCTTGGCGGGACAATACGAGCAGTACTTC	CASSLAGQYEQYF